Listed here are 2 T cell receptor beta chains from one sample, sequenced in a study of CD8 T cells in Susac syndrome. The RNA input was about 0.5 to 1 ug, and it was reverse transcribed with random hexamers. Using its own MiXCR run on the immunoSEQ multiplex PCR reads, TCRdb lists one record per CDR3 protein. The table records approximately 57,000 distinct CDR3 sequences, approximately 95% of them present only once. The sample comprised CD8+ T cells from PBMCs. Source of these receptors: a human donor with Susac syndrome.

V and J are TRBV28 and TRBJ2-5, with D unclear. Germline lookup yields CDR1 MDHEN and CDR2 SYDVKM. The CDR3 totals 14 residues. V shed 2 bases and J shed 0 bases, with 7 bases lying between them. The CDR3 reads CASSLRPYQETQYF. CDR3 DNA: TGTGCCAGCAGTTTAAGACCGTACCAAGAGACCCAGTACTTC.

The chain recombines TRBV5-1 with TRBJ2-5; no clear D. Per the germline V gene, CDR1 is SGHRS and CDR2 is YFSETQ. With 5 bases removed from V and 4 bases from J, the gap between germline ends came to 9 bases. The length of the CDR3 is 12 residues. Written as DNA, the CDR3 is TGCGCCAGCAGTGAGGCCCCAGAGACCCAGTACTTC. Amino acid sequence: CASSEAPETQYF.